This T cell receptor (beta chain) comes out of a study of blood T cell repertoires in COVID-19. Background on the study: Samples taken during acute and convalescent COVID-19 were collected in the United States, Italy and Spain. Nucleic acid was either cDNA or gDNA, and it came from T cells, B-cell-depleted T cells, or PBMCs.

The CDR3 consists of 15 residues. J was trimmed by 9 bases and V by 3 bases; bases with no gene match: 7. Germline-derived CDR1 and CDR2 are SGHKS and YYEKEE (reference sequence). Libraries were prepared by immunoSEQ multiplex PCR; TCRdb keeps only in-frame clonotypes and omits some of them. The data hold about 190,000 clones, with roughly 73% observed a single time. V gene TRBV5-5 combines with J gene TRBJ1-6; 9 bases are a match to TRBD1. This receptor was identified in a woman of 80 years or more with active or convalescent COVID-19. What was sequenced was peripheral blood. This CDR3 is CASSSGQGHASPLHF. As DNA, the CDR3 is TGTGCCAGCAGCTCGGGACAGGGCCATGCTTCACCCCTCCACTTT.